Listed here are 21 T cell receptor beta chains from one sample, sequenced in a study of human T cells and chemical hapten exposure. TCRdb reprocessed the RACE reads with MiXCR, giving one entry per CDR3 protein. The sample lists 270,000 or so distinct CDR3 sequences, approximately 7.5% seen once, with less than 1.5% in the top ten. The time point denotes: pre-sensitization, week 0. The treatment denotes: therapeutic diphenylcyclopropenone sensitization with weekly scalp DPC. This sample comprised whole blood, obtained in connection with sensitization to the hapten diphenylcyclopropenone (DPC). These receptors came from a man aged 18 to 30 with alopecia areata. Some clones in this sample may be carry-over from other donors' samples.

The CDR3 nucleotides are TGTGCCAGCAGGACTAGCGGGGGGAACAATGAGCAGTTCTTC. It is translated as CASRTSGGNNEQFF. The chain joins TRBV6-2 or TRBV6-3 to TRBJ2-1, with TRBD2 identical over 13 bases. The V gene end was trimmed by 6 bases and the J gene end by 5 bases; junction bases not matched to a gene: 1. The CDR3 totals 14 residues. Germline loops: CDR1 MNHEY, CDR2 SVGEGT.

The chain joins TRBV5-5 to TRBJ1-2; D is unclear. The CDR3 totals 13 residues. V was pared by 4 bases and J by 9 bases, with 16 bases between. In germline, CDR1 is SGHKS, CDR2 YYEKEE (reference sequence). The DNA of the CDR3 is TGTGCCAGCAGCCGGGAGCCGGGTTGGAGCTACACCTTC. It is translated as CASSREPGWSYTF.

This rearrangement joins TRBV18 to TRBJ2-7; D call uncertain. V shed 2 bases and J shed 0 bases, with 8 bases lying between them. The CDR3 covers 14 residues. CDR1 and CDR2 from the germline V gene are KGHSH and LQKENI. Written as DNA, the CDR3 is TGTGCCAGCTCACCAGAGCCTGACTCCTACGAGCAGTACTTC. This translates into CASSPEPDSYEQYF.

Many counts were recorded for this clonotype. The chain recombines TRBV6-1 with TRBJ2-1; 10 positions agree with TRBD2. V trimming: 7 bases; J trimming: 9 bases; junction bases outside the gene matches: 9. Looked up from germline, CDR1 is MNHNS and CDR2 is SASEGT. CDR3 length: 14 amino acids. The DNA of the CDR3 is TGTGCCAGCATGCGGCTAGCGGGGGTTGTTGAGCAGTTCTTC. Amino acid sequence: CASMRLAGVVEQFF.

This clonotype was recorded at least ten times. This chain joins TRBV6-6 and TRBJ1-1; D might be TRBD1 (5 bases). V lost 6 bases, J lost 6 bases, and 11 bases lay in between. The germline gives CDR1 MNHNY, CDR2 SVGAGI (reference sequence). CDR3 length equals 12 residues. The CDR3 nucleotides read TGTGCCAGCAGCCCCGGACACTCTGAAGCTTTCTTT. It is translated as CASSPGHSEAFF.

This clonotype was seen more than once but under ten times. The chain couples TRBV25-1 to TRBJ2-3; 7 bases are a match to TRBD1. Germline CDR1 reads MGHDK; CDR2 reads SYGVNS. This CDR3 has 13 amino acids. In DNA form, the CDR3 reads TGTGCTGTCGGGACAGACTTCACAGATACGCAGTATTTT. Protein product: CAVGTDFTDTQYF.

This clonotype occurred a few times. The V call is TRBV6-5, the J call TRBJ2-1; 8 positions match TRBD1. V was pared by 8 bases and J by 7 bases, with 10 bases of the junction left unmatched. The germline gives CDR1 MNHEY, CDR2 SVGAGI. CDR3 length: 14 residues. Here the CDR3 DNA reads TGTGCCAGCGCCCCAGGGGGCTTGACTAATGAGCAGTTCTTC. This translates into CASAPGGLTNEQFF.

This clonotype was seen repeatedly, ten times or more. This chain connects TRBV7-9 to TRBJ1-4; D may be TRBD1 (5 bases). The V gene's germline CDR1 is SEHNR and CDR2 FQNEAQ (reference sequence). The CDR3 sequence is 14 residues long. V lost 5 bases and J 11 bases, leaving 18 bases between the germline ends. This CDR3 reads CASSPRGGTGKLFF. The CDR3 DNA reads TGTGCCAGCAGCCCCCGTGGCGGGACGGGGAAACTGTTTTTT.

The chain joins TRBV2 to TRBJ2-1; 13 nucleotides match TRBD2. The trim removed 0 bases at V and 4 bases at J, leaving 6 bases unmatched. This CDR3 is built from 18 residues. The germline V gene has CDR1 SNHLY and CDR2 FYNNEI. In DNA, the CDR3 is TGTGCCAGCAGTGAAGCAACGGGACTAGCGGGGTTTTACAATGAGCAGTTCTTC. This gives the protein CASSEATGLAGFYNEQFF.

This clonotype was seen repeatedly, ten times or more. The rearrangement links TRBV28 to TRBJ1-5; 7 nucleotides line up with TRBD1. The CDR3 has 15 amino acids. The junction had 4 bases not matched to a gene; V was cut back by 5 bases and J by 0 bases. Germline CDR1 is MDHEN and CDR2 is SYDVKM. In nucleotides, the CDR3 is TGTGCCAGCAGTCGGACAGGCTATAGCAATCAGCCCCAGCATTTT. It encodes CASSRTGYSNQPQHF.

At least ten counts were recorded for this clonotype. The V call is TRBV7-2, the J call TRBJ1-3; D is uncertain. The CDR3 is 15 amino acids. Germline loops: CDR1 SGHTA, CDR2 FQGNSA. V lost 1 base, J lost 0 bases, and 7 bases lay in between. The CDR3 spells CASSLEGSSGNTIYF. CDR3 nucleotide sequence: TGTGCCAGCAGCTTAGAAGGAAGCTCTGGAAACACCATATATTTT.

This rearrangement joins TRBV6-4 to TRBJ1-1; D call uncertain. Germline-derived CDR1 and CDR2 are MRHNA and SNTAGT. With 6 bases removed from V and 0 bases from J, the gap between germline ends came to 11 bases. This CDR3 comprises 14 residues. CDR3 sequence: CASSPEYMNTEAFF. As DNA, the CDR3 is TGTGCCAGCAGCCCCGAGTACATGAACACTGAAGCTTTCTTT.

This clonotype occurred a few times. The rearrangement joins TRBV7-9 to TRBJ2-3, with a weak D call TRBD1 (6 bases). From germline, CDR1 is SEHNR and CDR2 FQNEAQ (reference sequence). Trimming took off 5 bases at V and 0 bases at J, with 9 bases between the two ends. CDR3 length: 14 residues. The CDR3, as DNA: TGTGCCAGCAGCGGGACACTTAGCACAGATACGCAGTATTTT. This sequence encodes CASSGTLSTDTQYF.

Only a few counts were recorded for this clonotype. The chain employs TRBV7-6 and TRBJ1-4; 9 bases fit TRBD1. After removal of 5 bases from V and 7 bases from J, the junction contained 5 bases not matched to a gene. The CDR3 sequence is 14 residues long. CDR1 is SGHVS, CDR2 FNYEAQ, per germline. DNA of the CDR3: TGTGCCAGCAGCATCGGGACAGGGCGTGAAAAACTGTTTTTT. This gives the protein CASSIGTGREKLFF.

In its sample, this clonotype was seen many times. J is TRBJ1-1 and V is TRBV5-5; 7 bases align to TRBD1. V was pared by 2 bases and J by 5 bases, with 6 bases of the junction left unmatched. This CDR3 spans 14 amino acids. Germline V gene data show CDR1 as SGHKS and CDR2 as YYEKEE (reference sequence). The CDR3 region has the DNA TGTGCCAGCAGCTTTTGGACAGGAATTACTGAAGCTTTCTTT. It yields the protein CASSFWTGITEAFF.

The chain carries TRBV20-1 and TRBJ2-7; perhaps TRBD2 as D (5 bases). The CDR3 contains 13 residues. Looked up from germline, CDR1 is DFQATT and CDR2 is SNEGSKA (reference sequence). V was clipped by 1 base and J by 3 bases, with 10 bases between them. As DNA, the CDR3 is TGCAGTGCTAGAGGAGGGTACGGCTACGAGCAGTACGTC. Translating gives CSARGGYGYEQYV.

This clonotype came up a few times. V is TRBV11-2 and J is TRBJ2-5, with TRBD1 matching 9 bases. This CDR3 spans 15 amino acids. Germline CDR1 SGHAT, CDR2 FQNNGV. V trimming: 0 bases; J trimming: 5 bases; junction bases outside the gene matches: 4. This chain's CDR3 is CASSLDGTGRETQYF. In DNA, the CDR3 is TGTGCCAGCAGCTTAGACGGGACAGGGAGGGAGACCCAGTACTTC.

This clonotype came up many times. This chain connects TRBV18 to TRBJ1-2; TRBD1 might be the D (5 bases). V lost 3 bases and J 5 bases, leaving 10 bases between the germline ends. Per germline, CDR1 KGHSH and CDR2 LQKENI. This CDR3 is 13 amino acids long. The CDR3 sequence is CASSPGDLYGYTF. The CDR3, as DNA: TGTGCCAGCTCACCCGGGGACCTTTATGGCTACACCTTC.

This clonotype was counted only a few times. The chain is built from TRBV11-2 and TRBJ2-1; D may be TRBD2 (5 bases). Deletions cut 3 bases from V and 5 bases from J, with 14 bases between. Germline CDR1 reads SGHAT; CDR2 reads FQNNGV. The CDR3 is made up of 15 amino acids. The CDR3 bases are TGTGCCAGCAGCTTTACCGGACTTAGGGACAATGAGCAGTTCTTC. It yields the protein CASSFTGLRDNEQFF.

This clonotype was recorded a few times. The chain links TRBV10-3 to TRBJ2-1; 8 positions match TRBD2. Germline V gene lookup returns CDR1 ENHRY and CDR2 SYGVKD. CDR3 length: 15 residues. V lost 4 bases, J lost 5 bases, and 7 bases stayed unmatched. The CDR3: CAISVSSGVDNEQFF. The CDR3 DNA follows: TGTGCCATCAGTGTGAGTAGCGGGGTTGACAATGAGCAGTTCTTC.

The chain recombines TRBV24-1 with TRBJ2-1; 10 nucleotides align to TRBD2. Unmatched junction bases numbered 15, after V lost 5 bases and J lost 9 bases. Germline-derived CDR1 and CDR2 are KGHDR and SFDVKD. The CDR3 loop spans 17 amino acids. The CDR3 loop reads CATSGPSAGGVPGEQFF. CDR3 coding DNA: TGTGCCACCAGTGGTCCCTCAGCGGGGGGGGTACCTGGTGAGCAGTTCTTC.